The 19 T cell receptor beta chains below were found in one sample sequenced in a study of control samples from healthy donors and cancer patients. Profiling relied on immunoSEQ multiplex PCR, and the TCRdb table lists in-frame clones only, not all of them. The sample shows under 200,000 clones, 90% to 95% of them seen only once. Source material: blood. All receptors derive from a woman in her thirties or forties in good health.

This CDR3 reads CASSEGLYGYTF. CDR3 sequence (DNA): TGTGCCAGCAGTGAAGGCCTGTATGGCTACACCTTC. V is TRBV25-1 and J is TRBJ1-2; unclear D gene. The CDR3 sequence is 12 residues long. V shed 2 bases and J shed 5 bases, with 6 bases lying between them. Germline V lookup: CDR1 MGHDK, CDR2 SYGVNS.

This chain links TRBV29-1 with TRBJ2-7; TRBD1 matches at 7 bases. The CDR3 consists of 13 residues. Germline assignment: CDR1 SQVTM and CDR2 ANQGSEA. The V and J ends lost 4 bases and 4 bases, in that order; junction bases with no gene match: 7. The DNA of the CDR3 is TGCAGCGTTGCGACCGGGACAGATTACGAGCAGTACTTC. Protein sequence: CSVATGTDYEQYF.

This clone was detected a few times. The chain is built from TRBV5-6 and TRBJ2-7; D gene uncertain. The germline gives CDR1 SGHDT, CDR2 YYEEEE. The CDR3 is made up of 14 amino acids. Deletions cut 3 bases from V and 0 bases from J, with 10 bases between. The CDR3, as DNA: TGTGCCAGCAGCTGGCCCAGCAGCTCCTACGAGCAGTACTTC. Amino acid sequence: CASSWPSSSYEQYF.

J is TRBJ1-2 and V is TRBV5-8; the match to TRBD1 covers 7 bases. V trimming: 5 bases; J trimming: 2 bases; junction bases outside the gene matches: 3. Germline CDR1 SGHTS, CDR2 YDEGEE. CDR3 length equals 13 residues. CDR3 bases: TGTGCCAGCAGGGTCAGGGGGAACTATGGCTACACCTTC. Amino acids: CASRVRGNYGYTF.

The rearrangement joins TRBV9 to TRBJ1-5; 8 bases match TRBD1. V was clipped by 5 bases and J by 4 bases; unmatched bases: 2. Germline V CDR1 and CDR2: SGDLS, YYNGEE. This CDR3 spans 13 amino acids. The chain's CDR3 is CASSRQGNQPQHF. The CDR3 region has the DNA TGTGCCAGCAGTCGACAGGGGAATCAGCCCCAGCATTTT.

The chain couples TRBV29-1 to TRBJ1-2; D is unclear. The germline CDR1 and CDR2 sequences are SQVTM and ANQGSEA. The germline V and J ends were trimmed by 5 bases and 0 bases, with 16 bases remaining between them. The CDR3 extends over 15 amino acids. DNA of the CDR3: TGCAGCGTTATCCAACGGGAGAGGTCTAACTATGGCTACACCTTC. It is translated as CSVIQRERSNYGYTF. Drawing the rest from reference TRBV29-1 and TRBJ1-2, the complete variable domain is SAVISQKPSRDICQRGTSLTIQCQVDSQVTMMFWYRQQPGQSLTLIATANQGSEATYESGFVIDKFPISRPNLTFSTLTVSNMSPEDSSIYLCSVIQRERSNYGYTFGSGTRLTVV.

This clone showed up just a few times. The chain couples TRBV6-5 to TRBJ1-3, with D maybe TRBD1 (5 bases). Trimming took off 5 bases at V and 0 bases at J, with 11 bases between the two ends. The CDR3 runs 15 residues. Germline V gene lookup returns CDR1 MNHEY and CDR2 SVGAGI. The CDR3 region is CASSKTVSSGNTIYF. DNA for the CDR3: TGTGCCAGCAGTAAGACAGTGAGCTCTGGAAACACCATATATTTT.

The chain uses TRBV6-2 or TRBV6-3 and TRBJ1-2; D is unclear. V lost 5 bases and J 6 bases, leaving 16 bases between the germline ends. The germline V gene encodes CDR1 MNHEY and CDR2 SVGEGT. The CDR3 is made up of 14 amino acids. Written as DNA, the CDR3 is TGTGCCAGCAGTCGCCGGTCTATGCGGGATGGCTACACCTTC. Protein sequence: CASSRRSMRDGYTF.

The chain combines TRBV2 with TRBJ2-7; the D gene is possibly TRBD2 (5 bases). The V gene's germline CDR1 is SNHLY and CDR2 FYNNEI. V shed 4 bases and J shed 7 bases, with 14 bases lying between them. The CDR3 extends over 13 amino acids. The CDR3 is CASSGQRLGEQYF. CDR3 bases: TGTGCCAGCAGTGGTCAGCGGCTCGGGGAGCAGTACTTC.

This chain links TRBV20-1 with TRBJ1-5; D ambiguous. V gave up 3 bases and J gave up 4 bases, with 7 bases separating them. Germline V gene data show CDR1 as DFQATT and CDR2 as SNEGSKA (reference sequence). This CDR3 contains 12 residues. CDR3 residues: CSASMQNQPQHF. Here the CDR3 DNA reads TGCAGTGCTAGTATGCAGAATCAGCCCCAGCATTTT.

The V gene is TRBV11-1, the J gene TRBJ2-7, with D possibly matching TRBD2 (5 bases). V gave up 8 bases and J gave up 7 bases, with 18 bases separating them. Germline CDR1 reads SGHAT; CDR2 reads FQDESV (reference sequence). CDR3 length: 13 residues. In DNA form, the CDR3 reads TGTGCCAGCCGATACACGGGCGGGCGGGAGCAGTACTTC. Protein product: CASRYTGGREQYF. The variable domain in full, with the rest retrieved from reference TRBV11-1 and TRBJ2-7, is EAEVAQSPRYKITEKSQAVAFWCDPISGHATLYWYRQILGQGPELLVQFQDESVVDDSQLPKDRFSAERLKGVDSTLKIQPAELGDSAMYLCASRYTGGREQYFGPGTRLTVT.

The rearrangement joins TRBV19 to TRBJ1-6, with D perhaps matching TRBD1 (6 bases). The CDR3 sequence is 15 residues long. V lost 0 bases to trimming and J lost 7 bases, with 10 bases between them. Germline V gene lookup returns CDR1 LNHDA and CDR2 SQIVND (reference sequence). The CDR3 sequence: CASSIDRGGNSPLHF. CDR3 DNA: TGTGCCAGTAGTATAGACAGGGGTGGGAATTCACCCCTCCACTTT. Complete variable domain (other parts from reference TRBV19 and TRBJ1-6): DGGITQSPKYLFRKEGQNVTLSCEQNLNHDAMYWYRQDPGQGLRLIYYSQIVNDFQKGDIAEGYSVSREKKESFPLTVTSAQKNPTAFYLCASSIDRGGNSPLHFGNGTRLTVT.

The chain recombines TRBV27 with TRBJ2-3, with D uncertain. This CDR3 has 12 amino acids. V gave up 3 bases and J gave up 0 bases, with 1 base separating them. Germline values: CDR1 MNHEY, CDR2 SMNVEV (reference sequence). DNA for the CDR3: TGTGCCAGCAGTTTTAGCACAGATACGCAGTATTTT. Translation gives CASSFSTDTQYF.

The rearrangement links TRBV11-1 to TRBJ1-4, with D possibly TRBD1 on 6 matching bases. CDR1 and CDR2 from the germline V gene are SGHAT and FQDESV (reference sequence). V was pared by 7 bases and J by 9 bases, with 18 bases between. This CDR3 comprises 14 residues. This CDR3 is CASKQDRGAKKLFF. In DNA form, the CDR3 reads TGTGCCAGCAAACAGGACAGAGGGGCGAAAAAACTGTTTTTT.

The chain links TRBV7-2 to TRBJ1-4; D uncertain. This CDR3 spans 13 amino acids. CDR1 is SGHTA, CDR2 FQGNSA, per germline. V lost 0 bases to trimming and J lost 6 bases, with 5 bases between them. In nucleotides, the CDR3 is TGTGCCAGCAGCTTAGCGGCTTATGAAAAACTGTTTTTT. It is translated as CASSLAAYEKLFF.

The V call is TRBV4-3, the J call TRBJ2-5; D possibly corresponds to TRBD2 (6 bases). CDR3 length equals 13 residues. Germline V lookup: CDR1 LGHNA, CDR2 YSLEER. Trimming took off 6 bases at V and 2 bases at J, with 10 bases between the two ends. The DNA of the CDR3 is TGCGCCAGCAGTCGCCGGGAGCAAGAGACCCAGTACTTC. This codes for CASSRREQETQYF.

The chain carries TRBV14 and TRBJ1-1, with D perhaps TRBD1 (6 bases). The CDR3 is made up of 15 amino acids. Germline V gives CDR1 SGHDN, CDR2 FVKESK. V dropped 0 bases and J dropped 6 bases, with 14 bases sitting between them. The CDR3, as DNA: TGTGCCAGCAGCCAAGATGGAGGACAGTCGTCTGAAGCTTTCTTT. It is translated as CASSQDGGQSSEAFF.

The chain joins TRBV9 to TRBJ1-3; D may be TRBD1 (6 bases). The germline V gene has CDR1 SGDLS and CDR2 YYNGEE. The CDR3 runs to 13 residues. V was cut by 3 bases and J by 4 bases, with 8 bases left in between. The CDR3 spells CASSEGQGNTIYF. As DNA, the CDR3 is TGTGCCAGCAGCGAAGGACAGGGAAACACCATATATTTT.

The chain employs TRBV5-1 and TRBJ1-1; 9 nucleotides match TRBD1. Germline-derived CDR1 and CDR2 are SGHRS and YFSETQ. The V segment lost 0 bases and the J segment 1 base; nucleotides outside the gene matches: 4. The CDR3 covers 16 residues. CDR3 nucleotides: TGCGCCAGCAGCTTGGCCATGGACAGGGGGAACACTGAAGCTTTCTTT. Protein product: CASSLAMDRGNTEAFF.